This TCR beta chain came from a study of blood T cell repertoires in COVID-19. The method was immunoSEQ multiplex PCR; TCRdb's version includes in-frame clones alone and lacks a portion of them. This sample has over 300,000 clones; around 90% occur once, and the top ten carry approximately 1.2%. The source material was peripheral blood. This clonotype was obtained from a man aged 40-49 years with acute or convalescent COVID-19.

The CDR3 DNA follows: TGTGCCAGCAGCGCACTACAGGGGGCGGGAGGCTACACCTTC. It yields the protein CASSALQGAGGYTF. This rearrangement joins TRBV9 to TRBJ1-2, with TRBD1 matching over 9 bases. The CDR3 covers 14 residues. Per germline, CDR1 SGDLS and CDR2 YYNGEE. J gave up 8 bases and V 3 bases, and 8 bases lay outside the gene matches. Based on the CDR3 plus reference TRBV9 and TRBJ1-2, the full variable domain is DSGVTQTPKHLITATGQRVTLRCSPRSGDLSVYWYQQSLDQGLQFLIQYYNGEERAKGNILERFSAQQFPDLHSELNLSSLELGDSALYFCASSALQGAGGYTFGSGTRLTVV.